The following is a TCR beta chain sequence with its context. Its target is unknown. The data were obtained in a study of T cell repertoires in cytomegalovirus infection. Study-wide background: Matching HLA type and CMV infection were both indicated by public TCR beta signatures. Broader study findings: Adding up the frequency of public TCR beta families identified people who carried CMV plus the relevant HLA.

The CDR3 is made up of 16 amino acids. CDR1 is SGHAT and CDR2 is FQNNGV in the germline V gene. The junction had 10 bases not matched to a gene; V was cut back by 5 bases and J by 2 bases. TCRdb passed the reads through MiXCR, listing each CDR3 protein once. This sample has a few hundred thousand distinct CDR3 sequences; approximately 15% occur once, and the top ten carry around 9.5%. The clonotype comes from a human donor in good health (CMV status not recorded). Some clones in this sample may be carry-over from other donors' samples. The sample was PBMCs. V is TRBV11-2 and J is TRBJ2-3, with 7 bases matching TRBD2. The CDR3 loop reads CASSQWDYRSTDTQYF. The CDR3 region has the DNA TGTGCCAGCAGCCAATGGGACTACCGCTCCACAGATACGCAGTATTTT.